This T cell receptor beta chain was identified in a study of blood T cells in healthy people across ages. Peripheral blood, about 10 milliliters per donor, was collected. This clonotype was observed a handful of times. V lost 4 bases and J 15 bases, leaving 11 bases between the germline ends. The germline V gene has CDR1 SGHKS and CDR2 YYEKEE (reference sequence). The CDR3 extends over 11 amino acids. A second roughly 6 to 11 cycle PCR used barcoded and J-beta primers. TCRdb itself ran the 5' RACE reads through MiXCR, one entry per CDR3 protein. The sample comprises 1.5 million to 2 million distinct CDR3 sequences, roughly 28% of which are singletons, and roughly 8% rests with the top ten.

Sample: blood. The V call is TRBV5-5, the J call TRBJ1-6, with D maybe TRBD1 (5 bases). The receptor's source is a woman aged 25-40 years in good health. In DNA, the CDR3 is TGTGCCAGCAGCCGCGCGGGGGACCTCCACTTT. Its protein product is CASSRAGDLHF.